This TCR beta chain was identified in a study of T cells in Graves' hyperthyroidism and ophthalmopathy. Study findings and constraints: Ophthalmopathy stood apart from stable hyperthyroidism in a 13 V-J model. Blood also held most thyroid clonotypes expanded beyond 0.001. For ophthalmopathy, model prediction preceded onset by a median about 6.2 months.

Amplification of TCR beta CDR3 regions was performed using RNA transcripts as template. A first-round RT-PCR of the TCR CDR3 used the HTBI primer set. Each CDR3 protein gets one entry after TCRdb re-called the multiplex PCR reads with MiXCR. This sample has roughly 580,000 distinct CDR3 sequences, with about 15% found just once. Turning to this clonotype: The antigen is undetermined.

PBMCs came from 10 ml fresh peripheral blood. CDR1 and CDR2 (germline): LGHDT, YNNKEL (reference sequence). V lost 0 bases, J lost 9 bases, and 26 bases lay in between. CDR3 length equals 18 residues. The chain recombines TRBV3-1 with TRBJ1-1; weak D call: TRBD1 (6 bases). Sequenced material: blood. This TCR was recovered from a woman in her twenties or thirties with Graves' hyperthyroidism that later progressed to Graves' ophthalmopathy. The chain's CDR3 is CASSQDGPGLGARAKAFF. As DNA, the CDR3 is TGTGCCAGCAGCCAAGATGGGCCTGGTTTGGGGGCCCGAGCGAAAGCTTTCTTT.